The present T cell receptor (beta chain) was sequenced within a study of T cell responses to AZD1222 COVID-19 vaccine. Findings and caveats of the study: Most donors were white British, females outnumbered males, and clonal diversity was possibly underestimated.

The repertoire was sequenced with immunoSEQ multiplex PCR; TCRdb's copy has only in-frame clones and lacks some. The sample has 85,000 to 110,000 clones, 90% seen once; the top ten hold about 4.8%. Concerning this clone: Its antigen is still unknown.

The CDR3 runs to 15 residues. The V and J ends lost 6 bases and 4 bases, in that order; junction bases with no gene match: 7. Germline values: CDR1 SNHLY, CDR2 FYNNEI. The sequence was collected from an adult in good health. The sample was peripheral blood, taken on day 0 of AZD1222 vaccination. The gene calls are TRBV2 and TRBJ2-1; 9 nucleotides align to TRBD2. The CDR3 region is CASSGTSPLYNEQFF. As DNA, the CDR3 is TGTGCCAGCAGCGGGACTAGCCCTCTTTACAATGAGCAGTTCTTC.